Here is one TCR beta chain with its context. These data come from a study of blood T cell repertoires in COVID-19. Study-level background: Sample material is recorded as cDNA or gDNA derived from T cells, B-cell-depleted T cells, or PBMCs.

Trimming pared 1 base from V and 9 bases from J, leaving 8 bases between. This CDR3 spans 12 amino acids. As handled by the study authors: Reference gene primer amplification in the assay estimated nucleated cell counts. TCRdb's table, derived via immunoSEQ multiplex PCR, lists solely in-frame clones and lacks some. V and J calls and clone size are given by that table; D and trimming were obtained from the DNA. Of some 130,000 clones in the sample, around 83% are singletons; the top ten hold roughly 18%. Cohort 3 recovered donors had two negative PCRs, clearance, or symptom resolution. The sample was PBMCs or T cells enriched from blood (not recorded which). This sequence was found in a man aged 25 to 45 who had recovered from COVID-19. The chain employs TRBV12-3 or TRBV12-4 and TRBJ2-3; D unclear. For the CDR3, the DNA is TGTGCCAGCAGTTTAGGCCTGGGCACGCAGTATTTT. It codes for CASSLGLGTQYF.